This passage covers 27 T cell receptor beta chains from one sample sequenced in a study of cytomegalovirus exposure and HLA in healthy donors. PCR involved 60 Vbeta and 13 Jbeta primers. TCRdb's table, derived via immunoSEQ multiplex PCR, lists solely in-frame clones and lacks some. The sample lists 150,000 to 200,000 clones; 75% to 90% were seen once. The sequenced sample consisted of PBMCs. These receptors came from a man between 45 and 60 years old in good health and CMV-seropositive.

The chain recombines TRBV28 with TRBJ2-5; TRBD2 aligns across 10 bases. The last part of the DNA fits TRBJ2-7 better; the J call may be wrong. The CDR3 is 16 residues long. The germline V gene encodes CDR1 MDHEN and CDR2 SYDVKM. CDR3 sequence (DNA): TGTGCCAGCAGTTTCGTACTAGCGGGGTTCGCCTACGAGCAGTACTTC. This gives the protein CASSFVLAGFAYEQYF.

This chain joins TRBV28 and TRBJ1-1, with a tentative D call TRBD1 (6 bases). Per the germline V gene, CDR1 is MDHEN and CDR2 is SYDVKM. V shed 6 bases and J shed 4 bases, with 12 bases lying between them. The CDR3 contains 13 residues. CDR3 DNA: TGTGCCAGCAGGGAAACAGGGAGCACTGAAGCTTTCTTT. This codes for CASRETGSTEAFF.

Regarding this clone: The junction and the germline gene differ at one end; a read error may be behind it. The gene calls are TRBV18 and TRBJ2-7, with a tentative D call TRBD1 (6 bases). The V gene's germline CDR1 is KGHSH and CDR2 LQKENI. CDR3 length: 14 residues. CDR3 in amino acids: CASSPQDSSYEQCF. The CDR3 region has the DNA TGTGCCAGCTCACCACAGGACAGCTCCTACGAGCAGTGCTTC.

The chain has TRBV11-2 and TRBJ2-1, with 9 nucleotides matching TRBD2. The V and J ends lost 5 bases and 2 bases, in that order; junction bases with no gene match: 13. The CDR3 sequence is 18 residues long. Germline CDR1 SGHAT, CDR2 FQNNGV. In nucleotides, the CDR3 is TGTGCCAGCAGCCGAAGAGGTAGCGGGAGTGTAACCTACAATGAGCAGTTCTTC. This codes for CASSRRGSGSVTYNEQFF.

This clone appeared a few times. This sequence joins TRBV7-8 and TRBJ2-5, with 12 nucleotides matching TRBD2. The V and J ends lost 5 bases and 5 bases, in that order; junction bases with no gene match: 9. The germline CDR1 and CDR2 sequences are SGHVS and FQNEAQ. The CDR3 totals 16 residues. The CDR3 protein is CASSLRTSGMWETQYF. CDR3 sequence (DNA): TGTGCCAGCAGCCTAAGGACTAGCGGGATGTGGGAGACCCAGTACTTC.

The chain couples TRBV25-1 to TRBJ2-1, with D possibly matching TRBD2 (7 bases). Trimming removed 0 bases from V and 6 bases from J, with 18 bases in between. Germline loops: CDR1 MGHDK, CDR2 SYGVNS. The CDR3 is 17 amino acids. CDR3 sequence: CASSEYARGGGGNEQFF. CDR3 bases: TGTGCCAGCAGTGAATACGCACGTGGGGGAGGGGGCAATGAGCAGTTCTTC. Full variable domain (outside the CDR3, taken from reference TRBV25-1 and TRBJ2-1): EADIYQTPRYLVIGTGKKITLECSQTMGHDKMYWYQQDPGMELHLIHYSYGVNSTEKGDLSSESTVSRIRTEHFPLTLESARPSHTSQYLCASSEYARGGGGNEQFFGPGTRLTVL.

This chain links TRBV7-3 with TRBJ2-7; 7 bases are a match to TRBD2. There are 18 residues in the CDR3. Germline CDR1 is SGHTA and CDR2 is FQGTGA. V lost 0 bases to trimming and J lost 3 bases; unmatched junction nucleotides: 14. The CDR3 DNA reads as TGTGCCAGCAGCTTAACGGGGCTTGTACTAGCGCAGGTCTACGAGCAGTACTTC. It translates to CASSLTGLVLAQVYEQYF.

The chain joins TRBV27 to TRBJ2-7; 8 bases agree with TRBD1. V was clipped by 3 bases and J by 0 bases; unmatched bases: 7. This CDR3 spans 16 amino acids. Germline V CDR1 and CDR2: MNHEY, SMNVEV (reference sequence). The CDR3 nucleotides read TGTGCCAGCAGTTTTGGCGGACAGGGAAACTCCTACGAGCAGTACTTC. This encodes CASSFGGQGNSYEQYF.

The chain combines TRBV6-1 with TRBJ2-1; 9 nucleotides align to TRBD2. Germline values: CDR1 MNHNS, CDR2 SASEGT. J gave up 4 bases and V 0 bases, and 13 bases lay outside the gene matches. The length of the CDR3 is 19 residues. The CDR3 DNA sequence: TGTGCCAGCAGTGAAGCGCTTCTATGGGGGACTAGCTCTTACAATGAGCAGTTCTTC. Protein: CASSEALLWGTSSYNEQFF.

CDR3 in DNA: TGTGCCACCAGCAGAGATGTGGGGCTAGCGGGTGGCAATGAGCAGTTCTTC. Its protein is CATSRDVGLAGGNEQFF. The rearrangement joins TRBV15 to TRBJ2-1, with 8 bases that match TRBD2. The V gene end was trimmed by 0 bases and the J gene end by 6 bases; junction bases not matched to a gene: 10. CDR1 and CDR2 from the germline V gene are LNHNV and YYDKDF (reference sequence). CDR3 length: 17 amino acids. The full variable domain, its missing parts supplied by reference TRBV15 and TRBJ2-1, is DAMVIQNPRYQVTQFGKPVTLSCSQTLNHNVMYWYQQKSSQAPKLLFHYYDKDFNNEADTPDNFQSRRPNTSFCFLDIRSPGLGDTAMYLCATSRDVGLAGGNEQFFGPGTRLTVL.

The J gene is TRBJ1-5, the V gene TRBV18; 12 positions agree with TRBD1. V was clipped by 3 bases and J by 6 bases; unmatched bases: 15. The CDR3 spans 19 residues. Germline assignment: CDR1 KGHSH and CDR2 LQKENI. CDR3 coding DNA: TGTGCCAGCTCACCCACACTGGGACAGGGGGCCAGATTTGGTCAGCCCCAGCATTTT. Translation gives CASSPTLGQGARFGQPQHF.

CDR3: CASSYGGLETQYF. The CDR3 DNA reads as TGTGCCAGCAGCTACGGGGGGCTTGAGACCCAGTACTTC. V is TRBV7-2 and J is TRBJ2-5; D might be TRBD2 (7 bases). This CDR3 is 13 amino acids long. Germline V gives CDR1 SGHTA, CDR2 FQGNSA. V lost 4 bases and J 5 bases, leaving 11 bases between the germline ends.

The chain is built from TRBV2 and TRBJ1-5, with 8 bases aligning to TRBD1. CDR3 length: 17 amino acids. Germline CDR1 SNHLY, CDR2 FYNNEI. J lost 6 bases, V lost 6 bases, and 16 bases had no gene match. For the CDR3, the DNA is TGTGCCAGCAGACAAGGGGGTTTGGACAGGGTTGTTCAGCCCCAGCATTTT. Encoded protein: CASRQGGLDRVVQPQHF.

This sequence joins TRBV10-3 and TRBJ2-7; 9 positions agree with TRBD1. CDR1 and CDR2 from the germline V gene are ENHRY and SYGVKD. Unmatched junction bases numbered 6, after V lost 6 bases and J lost 3 bases. This CDR3 has 14 amino acids. The CDR3 DNA is TGTGCCATCAGCCCCCCGGGACAGGGCTACGAGCAGTACTTC. Its protein product is CAISPPGQGYEQYF.

V is TRBV9 and J is TRBJ2-1, with 8 bases matching TRBD1. V lost 2 bases and J lost 0; bases outside the gene matches: 1. The CDR3 has 15 residues. CDR1 is SGDLS, CDR2 YYNGEE, per germline. CDR3 in amino acids: CASSVTGGSYNEQFF. CDR3 DNA sequence: TGTGCCAGCAGCGTCACAGGGGGCTCCTACAATGAGCAGTTCTTC.

The chain is built from TRBV27 and TRBJ2-2; TRBD1 agrees at 11 bases. With 2 bases clipped from V and 9 bases from J, the junction kept 8 bases outside the gene matches. This CDR3 contains 16 residues. Germline CDR1 and CDR2: MNHEY and SMNVEV (reference sequence). CDR3 bases: TGTGCCAGCAGTTTAGCTCCGGACAGGGGGCGGTGGGAGCTGTTTTTT. Protein product: CASSLAPDRGRWELFF.

CDR3 in DNA: TGTGCCAGCAGCTTACAGGGGATGCACTCTGGGGCCAACGTCCTGACTTTC. This translates into CASSLQGMHSGANVLTF. The chain combines TRBV7-3 with TRBJ2-6; possible D gene TRBD1, 6 bases. This CDR3 has 17 amino acids. Between the trimmed V and J ends, which lost 2 bases and 0 bases, there was a span of 11 bases. CDR1 and CDR2 (germline): SGHTA, FQGTGA.

V gene TRBV5-6 combines with J gene TRBJ2-7, with unresolved D. Per germline, CDR1 SGHDT and CDR2 YYEEEE. V was cut by 0 bases and J by 2 bases, with 6 bases left in between. This CDR3 has 13 amino acids. CDR3 nucleotide sequence: TGTGCCAGCAGCTTGGACATGACCTACGAGCAGTACTTC. Translating gives CASSLDMTYEQYF.

The chain employs TRBV11-3 and TRBJ2-2; D might be TRBD1 (7 bases). Germline V gene sequence: CDR1 SGHNT, CDR2 YENEEA. The CDR3 contains 18 residues. The V end was cut by 4 bases, the J end by 5 bases, with 23 bases between. The CDR3 region is CASSSLPSAIRGTGELFF. In nucleotides, the CDR3 is TGTGCCAGCAGCTCGCTACCTAGCGCCATCAGGGGGACCGGGGAGCTGTTTTTT.

The table lists this clone with a few counts. The CDR3 region has the DNA TGTGCCAGCTCATCTGTAGGACAGGCTAACACTGAAGCTTTCTTT. Its translation: CASSSVGQANTEAFF. The chain recombines TRBV18 with TRBJ1-1; 7 bases are a match to TRBD1. Germline assignment: CDR1 KGHSH and CDR2 LQKENI. The CDR3 covers 15 residues. V was clipped by 5 bases and J by 2 bases; unmatched bases: 8.

The V gene is TRBV29-1, the J gene TRBJ2-5; 11 bases fit TRBD1. With 2 bases clipped from V and 4 bases from J, the junction kept 6 bases outside the gene matches. Germline V CDR1 and CDR2: SQVTM, ANQGSEA. There are 15 residues in the CDR3. The CDR3 nucleotides are TGCAGCGTTGAAAGGGGGACAGGGGGGGGAGAGACCCAGTACTTC. Translated, it gives CSVERGTGGGETQYF.

The rearrangement links TRBV27 to TRBJ2-3, with 8 bases lining up with TRBD1. CDR3 length equals 14 residues. The ends lost 3 bases at V and 5 bases at J; junction bases unmatched: 4. Germline V CDR1 and CDR2: MNHEY, SMNVEV (reference sequence). The CDR3 loop reads CASSFSGGGDTQYF. The CDR3, as DNA: TGTGCCAGCAGTTTTTCAGGGGGCGGAGATACGCAGTATTTT.

This chain connects TRBV7-9 to TRBJ2-1, with 9 bases aligning to TRBD1. Germline V gives CDR1 SEHNR, CDR2 FQNEAQ (reference sequence). V lost 4 bases, J lost 4 bases, and 5 bases stayed unmatched. The CDR3 has 15 residues. Written as DNA, the CDR3 is TGTGCCAGCAGCTCGGACAGGGGAGAGTACAATGAGCAGTTCTTC. This sequence encodes CASSSDRGEYNEQFF.

The chain employs TRBV27 and TRBJ2-1; maybe TRBD2 (5 bases). Germline-derived CDR1 and CDR2 are MNHEY and SMNVEV (reference sequence). This CDR3 is built from 15 residues. V shed 5 bases and J shed 1 base, with 12 bases lying between them. The CDR3 DNA reads as TGTGCCAGCAGTCCCTCAAGAGGGTCCTACAATGAGCAGTTCTTC. Translating gives CASSPSRGSYNEQFF.

DNA for the CDR3: TGTGCCAGCAGCTTGCCGGGGGGTAACAATGAGCAGTTCTTC. Translation gives CASSLPGGNNEQFF. The genes are TRBV5-8 and TRBJ2-1; 7 nucleotides line up with TRBD2. In germline, CDR1 is SGHTS, CDR2 YDEGEE. CDR3 length: 14 residues. The trim removed 1 base at V and 5 bases at J, leaving 3 bases unmatched. Combining the CDR3 with reference TRBV5-8 and TRBJ2-1 gives the whole variable domain EAGVTQSPTHLIKTRGQQATLRCSPISGHTSVYWYQQALGLGLQFLLWYDEGEERNRGNFPPRFSGRQFPNYSSELNVNALELEDSALYLCASSLPGGNNEQFFGPGTRLTVL.

The chain couples TRBV4-1 to TRBJ2-7; D gene uncertain. V was cut by 0 bases and J by 6 bases, with 9 bases left in between. The CDR3 is made up of 13 amino acids. The germline V gene encodes CDR1 MGHRA and CDR2 YSYEKL. For the CDR3, the DNA is TGCGCCAGCAGCCAAGATCGGCAGGTCGAGCAGTACTTC. As protein: CASSQDRQVEQYF.

The chain is built from TRBV19 and TRBJ2-1, with 9 bases matching TRBD2. The CDR3 extends over 14 amino acids. V shed 4 bases, J shed 6 bases, and the junction held 4 bases outside the gene matches. Germline values: CDR1 LNHDA, CDR2 SQIVND (reference sequence). The CDR3 protein is CASSTGTSFNEQFF. CDR3 bases: TGTGCCAGTAGTACCGGGACTAGCTTCAATGAGCAGTTCTTC. Full variable domain (missing parts from reference TRBV19 and TRBJ2-1): DGGITQSPKYLFRKEGQNVTLSCEQNLNHDAMYWYRQDPGQGLRLIYYSQIVNDFQKGDIAEGYSVSREKKESFPLTVTSAQKNPTAFYLCASSTGTSFNEQFFGPGTRLTVL.